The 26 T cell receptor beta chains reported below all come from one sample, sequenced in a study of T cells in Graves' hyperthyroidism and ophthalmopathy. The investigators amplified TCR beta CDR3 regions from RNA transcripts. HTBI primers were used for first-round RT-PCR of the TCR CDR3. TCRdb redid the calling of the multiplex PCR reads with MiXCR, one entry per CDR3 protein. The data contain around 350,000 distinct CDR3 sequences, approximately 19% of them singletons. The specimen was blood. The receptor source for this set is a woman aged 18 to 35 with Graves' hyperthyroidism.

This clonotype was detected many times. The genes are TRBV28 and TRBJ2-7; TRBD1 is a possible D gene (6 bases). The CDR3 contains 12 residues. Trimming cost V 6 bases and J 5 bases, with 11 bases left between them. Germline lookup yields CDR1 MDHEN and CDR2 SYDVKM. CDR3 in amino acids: CASRKHRDEQYF. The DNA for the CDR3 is TGTGCCAGCAGGAAACACAGGGACGAGCAGTACTTC.

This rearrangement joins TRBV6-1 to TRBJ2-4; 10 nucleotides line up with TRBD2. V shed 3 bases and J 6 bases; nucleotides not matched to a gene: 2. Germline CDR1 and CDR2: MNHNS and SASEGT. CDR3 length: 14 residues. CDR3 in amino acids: CASSEASGGNIQYF. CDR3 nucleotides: TGTGCCAGCAGTGAGGCTAGCGGGGGAAACATTCAGTACTTC.

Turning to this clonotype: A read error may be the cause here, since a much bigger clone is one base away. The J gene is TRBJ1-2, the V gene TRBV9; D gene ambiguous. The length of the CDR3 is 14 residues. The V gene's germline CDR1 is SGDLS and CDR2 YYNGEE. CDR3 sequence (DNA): TGTGCCAGCAGCGTGCACATTACCCCCTATGGCTTCACCTTC. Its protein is CASSVHITPYGFTF.

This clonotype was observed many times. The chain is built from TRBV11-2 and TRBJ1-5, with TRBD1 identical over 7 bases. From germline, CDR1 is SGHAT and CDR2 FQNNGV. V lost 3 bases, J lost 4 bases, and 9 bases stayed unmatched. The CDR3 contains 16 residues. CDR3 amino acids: CASSLLQGRGNQPQHF. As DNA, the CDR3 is TGTGCCAGCAGCTTGCTTCAGGGCAGGGGGAATCAGCCCCAGCATTTT. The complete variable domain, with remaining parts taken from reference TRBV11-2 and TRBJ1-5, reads EAGVAQSPRYKIIEKRQSVAFWCNPISGHATLYWYQQILGQGPKLLIQFQNNGVVDDSQLPKDRFSAERLKGVDSTLKIQPAKLEDSAVYLCASSLLQGRGNQPQHFGDGTRLSIL.

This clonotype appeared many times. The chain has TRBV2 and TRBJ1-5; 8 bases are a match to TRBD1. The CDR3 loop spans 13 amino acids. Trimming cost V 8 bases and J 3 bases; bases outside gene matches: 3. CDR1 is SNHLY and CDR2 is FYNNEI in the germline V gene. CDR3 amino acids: CASGQGNNQPQHF. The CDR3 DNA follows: TGTGCCAGCGGACAGGGTAACAATCAGCCCCAGCATTTT.

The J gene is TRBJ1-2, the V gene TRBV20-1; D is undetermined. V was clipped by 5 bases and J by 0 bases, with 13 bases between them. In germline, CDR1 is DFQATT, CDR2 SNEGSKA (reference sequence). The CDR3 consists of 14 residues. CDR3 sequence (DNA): TGCAGTGCTTCGATTCCGGGAACTAACTATGGCTACACCTTC. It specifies CSASIPGTNYGYTF.

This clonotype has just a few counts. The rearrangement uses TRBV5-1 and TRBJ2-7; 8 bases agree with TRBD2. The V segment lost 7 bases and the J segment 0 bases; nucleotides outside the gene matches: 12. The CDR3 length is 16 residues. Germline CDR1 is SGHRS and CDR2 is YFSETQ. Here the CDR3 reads CASSLVAGGVSYEQYF. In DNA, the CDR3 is TGCGCCAGCTCCTTAGTGGCGGGGGGCGTCTCCTACGAGCAGTACTTC.

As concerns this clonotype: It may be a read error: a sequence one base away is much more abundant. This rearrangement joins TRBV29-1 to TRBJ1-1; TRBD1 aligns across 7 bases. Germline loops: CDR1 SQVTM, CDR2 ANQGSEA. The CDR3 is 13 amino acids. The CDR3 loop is CSTEQGMNTEVFF. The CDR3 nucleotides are TGCAGCACCGAACAGGGGATGAACACTGAAGTTTTCTTT.

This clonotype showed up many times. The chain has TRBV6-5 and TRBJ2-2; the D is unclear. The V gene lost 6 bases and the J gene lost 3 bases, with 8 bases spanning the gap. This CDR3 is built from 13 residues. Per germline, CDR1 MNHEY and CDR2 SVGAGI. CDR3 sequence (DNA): TGTGCCAGCAGGGTAGGATACACCGGGGAGCTGTTTTTT. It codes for CASRVGYTGELFF.

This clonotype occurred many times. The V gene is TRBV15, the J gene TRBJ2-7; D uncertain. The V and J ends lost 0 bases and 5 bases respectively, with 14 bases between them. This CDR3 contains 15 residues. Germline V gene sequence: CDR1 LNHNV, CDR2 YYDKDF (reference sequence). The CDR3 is CATSRDPGQSDEQYF. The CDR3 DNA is TGTGCCACCAGCAGAGATCCTGGGCAGTCTGACGAGCAGTACTTC.

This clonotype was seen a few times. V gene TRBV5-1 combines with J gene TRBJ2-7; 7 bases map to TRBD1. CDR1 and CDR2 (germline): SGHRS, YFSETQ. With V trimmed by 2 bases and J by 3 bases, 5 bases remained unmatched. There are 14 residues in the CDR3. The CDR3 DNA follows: TGCGCCAGCAGCTTTACCGGACAGGTCTACGAGCAGTACTTC. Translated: CASSFTGQVYEQYF.

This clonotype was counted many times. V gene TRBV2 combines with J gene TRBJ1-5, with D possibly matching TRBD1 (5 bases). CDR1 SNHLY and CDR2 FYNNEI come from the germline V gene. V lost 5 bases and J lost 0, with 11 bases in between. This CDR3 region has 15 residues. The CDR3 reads CASSWGRYSNQPQHF. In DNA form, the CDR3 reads TGTGCCAGCAGTTGGGGCAGGTATAGCAATCAGCCCCAGCATTTT. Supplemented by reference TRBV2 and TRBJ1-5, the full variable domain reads EPEVTQTPSHQVTQMGQEVILRCVPISNHLYFYWYRQILGQKVEFLVSFYNNEISEKSEIFDDQFSVERPDGSNFTLKIRSTKLEDSAMYFCASSWGRYSNQPQHFGDGTRLSIL.

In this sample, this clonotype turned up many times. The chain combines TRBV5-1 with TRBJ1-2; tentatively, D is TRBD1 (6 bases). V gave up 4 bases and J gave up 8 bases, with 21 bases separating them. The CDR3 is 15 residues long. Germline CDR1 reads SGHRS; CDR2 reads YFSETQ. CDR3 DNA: TGCGCCAGCAGCCCGGTGGGGGGGCGCGAAGGAGGCTACACCTTC. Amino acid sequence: CASSPVGGREGGYTF.

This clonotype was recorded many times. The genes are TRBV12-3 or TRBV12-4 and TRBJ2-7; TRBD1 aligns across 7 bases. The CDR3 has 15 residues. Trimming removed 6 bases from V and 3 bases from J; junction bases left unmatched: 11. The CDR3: CASRLRTGPNYEQYF. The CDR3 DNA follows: TGTGCCAGCAGACTCCGGACAGGCCCTAACTACGAGCAGTACTTC.

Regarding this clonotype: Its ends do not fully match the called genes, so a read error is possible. CDR3 sequence: CASSLGRPTNAGELFF. The DNA of the CDR3 is TGTGCCAGCAGCTTAGGCCGACCGACGAACGCCGGGGAGCTGTTTTTT. The genes are TRBV11-2 and TRBJ2-2; D is ambiguous. This CDR3 is built from 16 residues. Germline values: CDR1 SGHAT, CDR2 FQNNGV. Looking up the rest from reference TRBV11-2 and TRBJ2-2 gives the full variable domain: EAGVAQSPRYKIIEKRQSVAFWCNPISGHATLYWYQQILGQGPKLLIQFQNNGVVDDSQLPKDRFSAERLKGVDSTLKIQPAKLEDSAVYLCASSLGRPTNAGELFFGEGSRLTVL.

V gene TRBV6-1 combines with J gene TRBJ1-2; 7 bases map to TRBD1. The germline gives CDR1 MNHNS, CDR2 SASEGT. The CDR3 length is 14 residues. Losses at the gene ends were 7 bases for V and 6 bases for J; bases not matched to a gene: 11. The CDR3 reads CASNSGRQGHGYTF. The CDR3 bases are TGTGCCAGCAACTCCGGGCGACAGGGCCATGGCTACACCTTC.

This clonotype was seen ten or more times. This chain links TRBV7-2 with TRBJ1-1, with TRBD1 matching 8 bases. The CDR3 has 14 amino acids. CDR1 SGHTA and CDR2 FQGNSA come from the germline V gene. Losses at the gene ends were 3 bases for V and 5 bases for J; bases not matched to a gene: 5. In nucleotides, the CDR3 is TGTGCCAGCAGCTTCAGGGGGCAAGGAACTGAAGCTTTCTTT. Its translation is CASSFRGQGTEAFF. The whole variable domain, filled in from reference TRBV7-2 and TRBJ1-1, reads GAGVSQSPSNKVTEKGKDVELRCDPISGHTALYWYRQSLGQGLEFLIYFQGNSAPDKSGLPSDRFSAERTGGSVSTLTIQRTQQEDSAVYLCASSFRGQGTEAFFGQGTRLTVV.

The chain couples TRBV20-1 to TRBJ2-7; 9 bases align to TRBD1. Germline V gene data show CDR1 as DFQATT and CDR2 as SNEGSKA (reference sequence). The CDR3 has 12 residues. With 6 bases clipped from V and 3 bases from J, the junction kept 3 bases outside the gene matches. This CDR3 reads CSAPDRGYEQYF. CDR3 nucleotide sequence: TGCAGTGCCCCGGACAGGGGCTACGAGCAGTACTTC.

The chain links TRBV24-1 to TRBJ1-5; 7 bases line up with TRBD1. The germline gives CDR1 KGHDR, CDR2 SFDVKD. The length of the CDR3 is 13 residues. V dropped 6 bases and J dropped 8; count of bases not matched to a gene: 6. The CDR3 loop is CATSTAGGEPQHF. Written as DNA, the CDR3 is TGTGCCACCAGTACGGCAGGGGGTGAGCCCCAGCATTTT.

CDR3 sequence reads: CSVRHLNTEAFF. CDR3 DNA: TGCAGCGTTCGACACCTGAACACTGAAGCTTTCTTT. The rearrangement joins TRBV29-1 to TRBJ1-1; D is unresolved. This CDR3 has 12 amino acids. The V gene lost 5 bases and the J gene lost 0 bases, with 7 bases spanning the gap. CDR1 is SQVTM and CDR2 is ANQGSEA in the germline V gene.

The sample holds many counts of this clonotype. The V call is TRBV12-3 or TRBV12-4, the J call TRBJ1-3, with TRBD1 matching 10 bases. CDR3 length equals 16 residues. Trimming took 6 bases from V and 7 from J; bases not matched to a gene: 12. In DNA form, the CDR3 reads TGTGCCAGCAGACGAACCCGGGACAGGGGAGGGAACACCATATATTTT. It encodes CASRRTRDRGGNTIYF.

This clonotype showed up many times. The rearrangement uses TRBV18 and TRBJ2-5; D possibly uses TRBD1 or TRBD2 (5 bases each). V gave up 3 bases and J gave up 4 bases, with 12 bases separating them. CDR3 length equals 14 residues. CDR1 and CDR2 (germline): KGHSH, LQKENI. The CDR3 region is CASSPGPRPETQYF. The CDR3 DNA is TGTGCCAGCTCACCGGGACCGAGGCCAGAGACCCAGTACTTC. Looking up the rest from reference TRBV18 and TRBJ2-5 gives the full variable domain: NAGVMQNPRHLVRRRGQEARLRCSPMKGHSHVYWYRQLPEEGLKFMVYLQKENIIDESGMPKERFSAEFPKEGPSILRIQQVVRGDSAAYFCASSPGPRPETQYFGPGTRLLVL.

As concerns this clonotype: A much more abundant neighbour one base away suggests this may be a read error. CDR3 sequence reads: CASRLPAAHSGANVLAF. CDR3 DNA sequence: TGTGCCAGCAGGCTCCCGGCCGCCCACTCTGGGGCCAACGTCCTGGCTTTC. The rearrangement joins TRBV6-1 to TRBJ2-6; D may be TRBD1 (5 bases). Germline V gives CDR1 MNHNS, CDR2 SASEGT. The CDR3 runs 17 residues.

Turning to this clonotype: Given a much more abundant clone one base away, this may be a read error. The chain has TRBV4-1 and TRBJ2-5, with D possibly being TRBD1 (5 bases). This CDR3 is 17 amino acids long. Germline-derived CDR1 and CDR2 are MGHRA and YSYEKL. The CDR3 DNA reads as TGCGCCAGCAGCCAAGATAAGAGCAGGGTGGGGCAAGAGACCAAGTACTTC. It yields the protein CASSQDKSRVGQETKYF.

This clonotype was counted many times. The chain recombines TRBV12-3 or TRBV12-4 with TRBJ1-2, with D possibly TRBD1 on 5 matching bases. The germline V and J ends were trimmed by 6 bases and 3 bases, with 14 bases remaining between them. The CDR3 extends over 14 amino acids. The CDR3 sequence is CASSSSWGHYGYTF. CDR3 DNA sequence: TGTGCCAGCAGCTCCAGCTGGGGCCACTATGGCTACACCTTC.

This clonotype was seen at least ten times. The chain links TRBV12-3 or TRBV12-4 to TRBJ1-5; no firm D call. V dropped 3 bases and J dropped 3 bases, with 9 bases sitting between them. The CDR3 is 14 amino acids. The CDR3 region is CASSLRAVNQPQHF. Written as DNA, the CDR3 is TGTGCCAGCAGTTTGAGGGCCGTCAATCAGCCCCAGCATTTT.